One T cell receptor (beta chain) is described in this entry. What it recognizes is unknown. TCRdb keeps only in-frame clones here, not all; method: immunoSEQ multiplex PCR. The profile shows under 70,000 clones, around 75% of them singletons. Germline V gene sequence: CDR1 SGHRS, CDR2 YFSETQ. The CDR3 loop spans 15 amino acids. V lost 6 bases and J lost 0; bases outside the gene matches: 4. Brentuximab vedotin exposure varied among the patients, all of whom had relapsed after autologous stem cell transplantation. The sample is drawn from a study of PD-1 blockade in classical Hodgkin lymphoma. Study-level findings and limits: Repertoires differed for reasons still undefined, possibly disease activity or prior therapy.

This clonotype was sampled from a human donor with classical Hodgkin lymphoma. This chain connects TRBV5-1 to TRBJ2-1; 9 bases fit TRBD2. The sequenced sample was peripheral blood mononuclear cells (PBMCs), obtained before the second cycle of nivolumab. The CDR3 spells CASKNSGSSYNEQFF. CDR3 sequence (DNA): TGCGCCAGCAAGAATAGCGGGAGCTCCTACAATGAGCAGTTCTTC.